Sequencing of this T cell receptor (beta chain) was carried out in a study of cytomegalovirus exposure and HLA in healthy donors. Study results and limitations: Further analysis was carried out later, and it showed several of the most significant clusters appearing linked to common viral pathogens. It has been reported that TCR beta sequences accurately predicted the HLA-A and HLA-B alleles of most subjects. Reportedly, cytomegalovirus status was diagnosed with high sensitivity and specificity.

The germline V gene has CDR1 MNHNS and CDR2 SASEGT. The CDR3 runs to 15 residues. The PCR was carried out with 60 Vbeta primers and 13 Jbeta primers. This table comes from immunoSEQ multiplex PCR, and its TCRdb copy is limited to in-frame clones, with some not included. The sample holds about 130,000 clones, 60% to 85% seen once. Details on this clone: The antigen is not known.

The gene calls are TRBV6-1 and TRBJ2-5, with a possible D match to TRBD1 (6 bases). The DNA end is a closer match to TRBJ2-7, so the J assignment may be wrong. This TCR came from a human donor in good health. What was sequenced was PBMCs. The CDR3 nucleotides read TGTGCCAGCAGTGCATCTTTTGGACAGAACTACGAGCAGTACTTC. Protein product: CASSASFGQNYEQYF.